This section outlines one T cell receptor beta chain sequence together with its context. Which antigen it targets is not known. There are no base qualities to consult, and no much larger clone falls within one base. TCR beta CDR3 regions were amplified from RNA transcripts. The TCR CDR3 was subjected to a first round of RT-PCR using the HTBI primer set and the Qiagen OneStep RT-PCR kit. The libraries were constructed in a second round of multiplex PCR and then size-selected and purified. Libraries were sequenced paired-end with 100 bp reads on an Illumina HiSeq2000. The paper's data handling went like this. Raw data were processed with SOAPnuke, discarding reads with adapters, uncalled bases, mean Phred below 15, or no exact constant-primer or identifier match. High-quality paired reads were merged using COPE v1.2.5, and each unique nucleotide sequence was defined as a clonotype. Clonotypes were aligned to IMGT TRBV, TRBD and TRBJ reference segments using MiTCR v1.1. Only V-J combinations with frequency above 0.0001, covering 98% to 99.2% of repertoires, were analysed. A TCS score was defined as the ratio of F50 (clonal expansion) to E x V (chaos), with BLOSUM62-based TCRdist applied between CDR3 peptides within each V-J. Welch's t-statistics and random forest reduced roughly 540 V-J features to roughly 13, which were used in a naive Bayes classifier (R e1071). The raw public reads went through TCRdb reprocessing: fastp at Q25, MiXCR clone calling, in-frame beta chains kept. Rows with one shared CDR3 protein collapse into an entry with the most common genes and DNA. The V and J calls and clone size are TCRdb's, not the authors'. The sample profile shows a few hundred thousand distinct CDR3 sequences; around a sixth of them were found once. The top ten constitute approximately 30% of the sample.

These data originate in a study of T cells in Graves' hyperthyroidism and ophthalmopathy (dated by TCRdb to 2018 to 2020). With regard to the full study: Peripheral blood samples were taken at initial diagnosis, before any treatment was given. To identify TCR V-J signatures that set the groups apart, the researchers used a discovery cohort of 100 patients, made up of under 50 with Graves' ophthalmopathy and 57 with stable Graves' hyperthyroidism. Prospective prediction of ophthalmopathy was tested in an independent validation cohort of under 20 hyperthyroidism patients and 15 to 17 patients who later progressed to ophthalmopathy. The roughly 91 discovery patients were randomly divided into training and test sets at a 7:3 ratio. In addition, the study compared T-cell repertoires in thyroid tissue and in blood from 6 or 7 Graves' hyperthyroidism patients. Following sampling, methimazole starting at 30 mg daily was given to hyperthyroidism patients, and high-dose intravenous methylprednisolone was given to ophthalmopathy patients. The paper describes TCR Vbeta CDR3 sequencing of 120 to 150 peripheral blood samples, made up of some 40 ophthalmopathy patients, some 76 hyperthyroidism patients and some 17 progressor patients. Overall results and qualifications from the work: A 13 V-J signature model separated ophthalmopathy from stable hyperthyroidism, with around 90% sensitivity and 81% to 83% specificity in cross-validation and 80%/75% in testing. Blood samples also contained most of the expanded thyroid clonotypes (frequency above 0.001), which suggests that blood repertoires may reflect thyroid immune responses. During validation, the model predicted progression to ophthalmopathy a median of around six months ahead of onset, with 70.59% sensitivity and 72.22% specificity. Sample size was not statistically predetermined, and blinding of investigators to group allocation was not performed.

The hyperthyroidism patients were between 18 and 65 years old and newly diagnosed, with a disease duration of less than 2 months. Exclusion was applied to patients with uncontrolled infections, other autoimmune diseases, pregnancy or lactation. Diagnoses were based on clinical symptoms, serum thyroxine and TRAb, thyroid ultrasound and orbital computed tomography. Blood from progressor patients was drawn when they were first diagnosed with hyperthyroidism, before any ophthalmopathy symptoms appeared. Ficoll-Paque density gradient centrifugation was used to isolate PBMCs from about 10 ml of fresh peripheral blood. Progressor patients were initially diagnosed with Graves' hyperthyroidism and developed ophthalmopathy during follow-up. Total RNA was extracted with Trizol reagent, and quality was checked on an Agilent 2100 Bioanalyzer. Measured from the cysteine to the phenylalanine, the CDR3 is 18 residues long. Solely the CDR3 DNA is kept, with 54 bases framed from the first base. Trimming leaves V shorter by 3 bases and J shorter by 7 bases, with the junction holding 15 bases beyond the gene matches. The germline V gene (reference sequence) sets CDR1 to LNHDA and CDR2 to SQIVND.

The sequence is built from TRBV19 and TRBJ2-1; 10 central nucleotides agree with TRBD2. This receptor was taken from a woman younger than 30 with Graves' hyperthyroidism that later progressed to Graves' ophthalmopathy. Sequenced material: blood. The CDR3 here reads CASSIRGTGTSVWNEQFF. In nucleotide form, the sequence is TGTGCCAGTAGTATCCGGGGGACCGGGACTAGCGTATGGAATGAGCAGTTCTTC.